This TCR beta chain was identified during a study of early T cells in non-severe SARS-CoV-2 infection. Study details: Sequencing of bulk RNA from unsorted whole blood was done, without chain pairing.

The germline gives CDR1 MNHEY, CDR2 SMNVEV (reference sequence). The CDR3 runs 14 residues. V was pared by 6 bases and J by 6 bases, with 5 bases of the junction left unmatched. In the library, individual cDNA molecules carried attached unique molecular identifiers. TCRdb reanalysed the 5' RACE reads using MiXCR and keeps one entry per CDR3 protein. In the table there are roughly 75,000 distinct CDR3 sequences, roughly a sixth of which are singletons. This clonotype originated in an adult who was a healthcare worker with PCR-confirmed SARS-CoV-2 infection or an uninfected control (not recorded which). The chain is built from TRBV27 and TRBJ2-1; 10 bases line up with TRBD1. The specimen was whole blood. CDR3 nucleotides: TGTGCCAGCAGCTCCCGGACAGGGGGCAATGAGCAGTTCTTC. It yields the protein CASSSRTGGNEQFF.